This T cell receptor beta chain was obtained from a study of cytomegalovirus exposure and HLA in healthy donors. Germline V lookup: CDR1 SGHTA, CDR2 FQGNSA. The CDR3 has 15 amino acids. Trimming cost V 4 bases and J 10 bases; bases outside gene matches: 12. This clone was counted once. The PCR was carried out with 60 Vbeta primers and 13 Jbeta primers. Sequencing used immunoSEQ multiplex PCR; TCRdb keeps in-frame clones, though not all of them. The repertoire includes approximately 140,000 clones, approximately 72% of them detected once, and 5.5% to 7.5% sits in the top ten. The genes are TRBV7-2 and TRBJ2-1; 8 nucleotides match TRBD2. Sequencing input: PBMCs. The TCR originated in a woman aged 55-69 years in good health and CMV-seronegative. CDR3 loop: CASSSGTRQLGEQFF. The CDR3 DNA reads TGTGCCAGCAGCTCCGGGACTAGGCAACTCGGAGAGCAGTTCTTC.